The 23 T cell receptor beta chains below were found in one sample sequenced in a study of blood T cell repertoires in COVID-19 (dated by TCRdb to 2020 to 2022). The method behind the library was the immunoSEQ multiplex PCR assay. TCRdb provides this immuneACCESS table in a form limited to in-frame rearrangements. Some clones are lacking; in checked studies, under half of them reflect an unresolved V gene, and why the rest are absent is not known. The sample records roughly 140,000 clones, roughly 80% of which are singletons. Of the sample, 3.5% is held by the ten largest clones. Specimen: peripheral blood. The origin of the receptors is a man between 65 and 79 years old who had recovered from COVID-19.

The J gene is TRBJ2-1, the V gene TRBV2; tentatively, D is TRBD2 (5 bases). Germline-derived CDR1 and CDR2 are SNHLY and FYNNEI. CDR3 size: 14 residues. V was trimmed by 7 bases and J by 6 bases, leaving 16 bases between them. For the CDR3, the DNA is TGTGCCAGCATTCCCTTGTTGAGCGGCAATGAGCAGTTCTTC. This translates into CASIPLLSGNEQFF.

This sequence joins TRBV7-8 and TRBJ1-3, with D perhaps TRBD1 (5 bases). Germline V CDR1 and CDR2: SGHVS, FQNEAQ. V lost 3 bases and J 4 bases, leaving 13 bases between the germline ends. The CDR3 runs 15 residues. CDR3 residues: CASSLASRQGNTIYF. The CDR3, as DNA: TGTGCCAGCAGCTTGGCTAGTAGACAGGGAAACACCATATATTTT.

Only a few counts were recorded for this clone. CDR3 in DNA: TGTGCCAGCAGTTACCGACAGACCCATCGGTCCGAGCAGTACTTC. Residues: CASSYRQTHRSEQYF. The chain uses TRBV6-5 and TRBJ2-7; a possible D gene is TRBD1 (5 bases). Germline V lookup: CDR1 MNHEY, CDR2 SVGAGI. Trimming took 2 bases from V and 6 from J, leaving 17 bases between them. The CDR3 spans 15 residues.

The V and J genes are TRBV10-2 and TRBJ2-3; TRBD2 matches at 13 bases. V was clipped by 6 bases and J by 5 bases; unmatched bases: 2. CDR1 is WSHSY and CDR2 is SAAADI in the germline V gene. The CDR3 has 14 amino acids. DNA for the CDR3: TGCGCCAGCAGAGGACTAGCGGGAGTAGATACGCAGTATTTT. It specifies CASRGLAGVDTQYF.

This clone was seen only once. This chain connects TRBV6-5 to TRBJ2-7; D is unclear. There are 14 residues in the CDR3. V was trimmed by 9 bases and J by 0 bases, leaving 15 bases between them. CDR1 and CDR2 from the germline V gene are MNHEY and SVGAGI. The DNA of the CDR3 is TGTGCCAGTCTGAGGCCTCAAAGCTCCTACGAGCAGTACTTC. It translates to CASLRPQSSYEQYF.

Here the CDR3 DNA reads TGTGCCAGCAGCGACCTTGACAGGGAGGAAAGTGAAGCTTTCTTT. Amino acid sequence: CASSDLDREESEAFF. J is TRBJ1-1 and V is TRBV5-6; 7 bases align to TRBD1. V shed 4 bases, J shed 7 bases, and the junction held 13 bases outside the gene matches. This CDR3 contains 15 residues. The germline CDR1 and CDR2 sequences are SGHDT and YYEEEE.

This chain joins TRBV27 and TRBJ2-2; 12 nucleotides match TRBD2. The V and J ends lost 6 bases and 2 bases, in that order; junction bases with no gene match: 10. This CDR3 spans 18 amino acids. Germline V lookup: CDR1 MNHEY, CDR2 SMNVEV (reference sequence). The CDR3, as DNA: TGTGCCAGCAGGGGAGGAGAGGGACTAGCGGGTAACACCGGGGAGCTGTTTTTT. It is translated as CASRGGEGLAGNTGELFF.

The CDR3 DNA follows: TGTGCCAGCAGTTTAAGGGTCCCGGGGAGTGCTACGCGTTACGAGCAGTACTTC. Translating gives CASSLRVPGSATRYEQYF. The chain has TRBV28 and TRBJ2-7; possible D gene TRBD2, 5 bases. Deletions cut 2 bases from V and 4 bases from J, with 24 bases between. The germline gives CDR1 MDHEN, CDR2 SYDVKM. The CDR3 length is 18 residues.

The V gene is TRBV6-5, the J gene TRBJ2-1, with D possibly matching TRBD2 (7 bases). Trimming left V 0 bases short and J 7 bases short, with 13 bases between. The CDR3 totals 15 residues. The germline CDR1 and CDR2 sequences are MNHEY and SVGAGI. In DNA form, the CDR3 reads TGTGCCAGCAGTTACTCGGGGGGGAGGGGGAATGAGCAGTTCTTC. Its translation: CASSYSGGRGNEQFF.

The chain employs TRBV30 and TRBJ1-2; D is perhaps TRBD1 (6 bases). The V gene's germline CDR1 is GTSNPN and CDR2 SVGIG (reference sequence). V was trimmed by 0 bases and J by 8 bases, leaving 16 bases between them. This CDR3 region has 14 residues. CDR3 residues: CAWSVTGTLGGYTF. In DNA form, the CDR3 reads TGTGCCTGGAGTGTAACAGGGACGCTCGGGGGCTACACCTTC.

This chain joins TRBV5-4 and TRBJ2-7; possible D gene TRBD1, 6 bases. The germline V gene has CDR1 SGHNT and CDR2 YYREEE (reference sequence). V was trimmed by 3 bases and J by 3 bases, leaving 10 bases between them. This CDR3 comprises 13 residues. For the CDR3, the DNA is TGTGCCAGCAGCTCGAGGACAGACTACGAGCAGTACTTC. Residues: CASSSRTDYEQYF.

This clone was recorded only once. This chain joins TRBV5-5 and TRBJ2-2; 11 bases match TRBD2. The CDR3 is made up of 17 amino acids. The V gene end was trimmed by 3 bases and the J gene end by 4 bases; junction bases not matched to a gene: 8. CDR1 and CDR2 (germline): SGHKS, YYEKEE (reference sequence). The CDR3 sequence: CASSSTGTSGGTGELFF. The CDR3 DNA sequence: TGTGCCAGCAGCTCCACCGGGACTAGCGGAGGCACCGGGGAGCTGTTTTTT.

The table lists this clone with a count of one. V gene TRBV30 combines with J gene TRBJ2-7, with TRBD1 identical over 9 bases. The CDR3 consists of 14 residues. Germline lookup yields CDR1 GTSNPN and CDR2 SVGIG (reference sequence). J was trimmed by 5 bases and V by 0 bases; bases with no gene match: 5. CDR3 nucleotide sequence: TGTGCCTGGAGTGTCGGACAGGGGACCGACGAGCAGTACTTC. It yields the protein CAWSVGQGTDEQYF.

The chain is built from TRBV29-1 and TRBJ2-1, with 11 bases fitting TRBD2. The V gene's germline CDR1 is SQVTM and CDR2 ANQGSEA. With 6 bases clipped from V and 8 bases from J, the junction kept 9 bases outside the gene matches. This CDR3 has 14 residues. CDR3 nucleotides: TGCAGCGTGAAACTAGCGGGAGTGCTCGATGAGCAGTTCTTC. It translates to CSVKLAGVLDEQFF.

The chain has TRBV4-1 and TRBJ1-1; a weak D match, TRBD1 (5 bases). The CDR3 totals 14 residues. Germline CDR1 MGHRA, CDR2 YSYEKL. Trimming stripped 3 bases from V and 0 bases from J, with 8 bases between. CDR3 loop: CASSQGTLNTEAFF. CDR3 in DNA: TGCGCCAGCAGCCAGGGGACTTTGAACACTGAAGCTTTCTTT.

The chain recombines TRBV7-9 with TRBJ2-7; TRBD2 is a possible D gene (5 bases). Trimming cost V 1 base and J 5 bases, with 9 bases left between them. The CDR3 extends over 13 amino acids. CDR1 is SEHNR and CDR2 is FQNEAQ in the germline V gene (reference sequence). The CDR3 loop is CASSLVASHEQYF. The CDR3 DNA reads TGTGCCAGCAGCTTAGTAGCGTCGCACGAGCAGTACTTC.

The CDR3 loop reads CSVEPGLAQETQYF. The CDR3 bases are TGCAGCGTTGAACCGGGACTAGCACAGGAGACCCAGTACTTC. The chain carries TRBV29-1 and TRBJ2-5; 9 nucleotides line up with TRBD2. CDR1 and CDR2 from the germline V gene are SQVTM and ANQGSEA. The CDR3 loop spans 14 amino acids. V lost 2 bases and J lost 5; bases outside the gene matches: 6.

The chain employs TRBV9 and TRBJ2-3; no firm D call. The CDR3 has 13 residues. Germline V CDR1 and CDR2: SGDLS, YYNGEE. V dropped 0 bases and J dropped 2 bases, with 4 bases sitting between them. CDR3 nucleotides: TGTGCCAGCAGCGTAGGCGACACAGATACGCAGTATTTT. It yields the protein CASSVGDTDTQYF.

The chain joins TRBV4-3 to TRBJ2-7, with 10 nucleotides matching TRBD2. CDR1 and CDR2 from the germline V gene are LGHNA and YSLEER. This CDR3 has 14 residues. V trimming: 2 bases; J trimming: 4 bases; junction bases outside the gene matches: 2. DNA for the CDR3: TGCGCCAGCAGCCAACTAGCGGGAGCTTACGAGCAGTACTTC. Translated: CASSQLAGAYEQYF.

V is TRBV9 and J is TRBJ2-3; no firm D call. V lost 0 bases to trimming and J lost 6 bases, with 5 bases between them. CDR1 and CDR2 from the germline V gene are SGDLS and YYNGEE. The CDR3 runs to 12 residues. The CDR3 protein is CASSVALDTQYF. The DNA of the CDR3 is TGTGCCAGCAGCGTAGCCCTGGATACGCAGTATTTT.

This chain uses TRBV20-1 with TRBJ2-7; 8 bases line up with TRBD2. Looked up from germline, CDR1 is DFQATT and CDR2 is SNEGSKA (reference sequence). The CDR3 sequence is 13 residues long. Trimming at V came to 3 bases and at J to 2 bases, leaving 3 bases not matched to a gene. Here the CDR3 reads CSASAGGTYEQYF. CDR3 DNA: TGCAGTGCTAGTGCGGGGGGCACCTACGAGCAGTACTTC.

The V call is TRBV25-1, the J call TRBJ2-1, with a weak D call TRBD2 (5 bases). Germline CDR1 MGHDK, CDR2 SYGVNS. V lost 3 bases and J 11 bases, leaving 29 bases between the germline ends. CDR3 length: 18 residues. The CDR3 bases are TGTGCCAGCAGTGAGGCCTCGGTGCGACCCCCATCGAGGGCTAAGCAGTTCTTC. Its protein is CASSEASVRPPSRAKQFF. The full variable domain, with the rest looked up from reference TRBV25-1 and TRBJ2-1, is EADIYQTPRYLVIGTGKKITLECSQTMGHDKMYWYQQDPGMELHLIHYSYGVNSTEKGDLSSESTVSRIRTEHFPLTLESARPSHTSQYLCASSEASVRPPSRAKQFFGPGTRLTVL.

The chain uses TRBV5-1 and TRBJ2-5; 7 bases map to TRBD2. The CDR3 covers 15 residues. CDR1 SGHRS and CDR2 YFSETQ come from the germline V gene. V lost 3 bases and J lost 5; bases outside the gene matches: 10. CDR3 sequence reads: CASSSPGTGRETQYF. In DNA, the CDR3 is TGCGCCAGCAGCTCCCCCGGGACCGGGAGGGAGACCCAGTACTTC.